This TCR beta chain was documented in a study of regulatory T cells in long-lasting Graves disease. CDR1 and CDR2 from the germline V gene are MGHRA and YSYEKL. With 3 bases removed from V and 11 bases from J, the gap between germline ends came to 14 bases. This CDR3 contains 13 residues. Time point reported: persistent/refractory GD, antithyroid drugs over 5 years with positive TRAb. RNA extracted from PBMCs served as the sequencing template. Recruitment took place at an endocrinology department in Xi'an, China. Building the TCR beta libraries relied on iRepertoire HTBI primers, and CDR3 regions underwent Arm-PCR. MiXCR, applied by TCRdb to the multiplex PCR reads, yields one record per CDR3 protein. The table has under 350,000 distinct CDR3 sequences, more than 20% seen once.

The genes are TRBV4-1 and TRBJ1-5, with D unresolved. This receptor was taken from a female donor with Graves disease. This material consisted of peripheral blood mononuclear cells (PBMCs), taken when the disease was refractory, from a patient treated with antithyroid drugs. CDR3 in DNA: TGCGCCAGCAGCCAGTTAACACAACAGACCCAGCATTTT. It codes for CASSQLTQQTQHF.